This T cell receptor beta chain originates from a study of CD8 T cells in ankylosing spondylitis (dated by TCRdb to the late 2010s). Regarding the study in general: T cell receptor beta repertoires were profiled in healthy donors and ankylosing spondylitis patients so that disease-linked TCR variants could be found. The full study cohort comprised around 25 ankylosing spondylitis patients and 110 or so healthy donors. Peripheral blood was sampled, and synovial fluid was additionally collected from ankylosing spondylitis patients. The investigation overall reported the following: Some motif variants had previously been reported in the synovial fluid and blood of reactive arthritis patients, which suggests shared mechanisms of disease initiation. According to the report, matched synovial fluid samples from ankylosing spondylitis patients were significantly enriched for the disease-linked clones. A CD8+ phenotype was shown by the disease-linked clones, which were found at relatively low frequencies in peripheral blood. Blood from ankylosing spondylitis patients appeared to be characterized by a TCR beta motif composed of under 10 highly homologous amino acid variants.

As regards this clonotype: Its antigen is not yet known. The input lacks base qualities; no much larger clone sits a single base away.

The sequencer listed for this sample is Illumina HiSeq 2500. Quantitative 5'-RACE with molecular barcodes was used to prepare TCR beta libraries. The authors' pipeline ran thus. To identify disease-linked TCR variants, a new computational method was used, one built on a probabilistic model of VDJ rearrangement. The public sequencing data were trimmed at Q25 with fastp and processed into clonotypes with MiXCR by TCRdb, which kept only in-frame beta chains. When rows share a CDR3 protein, they turn into one entry using the most common DNA and genes. These V and J calls originate from TCRdb's pipeline instead of the authors' own analysis. This sample lists a few hundred thousand distinct CDR3 sequences; less than 25% were detected once. Roughly 3.6% of the sample belongs to the ten largest clones. From a lookup of the germline V gene (reference sequence), CDR1 and CDR2 are DFQATT and SNEGSKA. Trimming at the junction amounts to 0 bases on V and 4 bases on J, and the germline ends lie 10 bases apart. The CDR3 measures 14 amino acids from cysteine to phenylalanine. The read is trimmed to its CDR3 DNA, 42 bases read in frame from base 1.

The receptor's source is a female donor with ankylosing spondylitis or in good health (not recorded which). The source material was blood, either unsorted or a sorted T cell fraction (not recorded which). The chain couples TRBV20-1 to TRBJ1-3, with the D gene not confidently named. The nucleotides are TGCAGTGCTAGAGAGGCAGGAGGAGGAAACACCATATATTTT. This translates into CSAREAGGGNTIYF.